The subject of this entry is one TCR beta chain. The sample holds one count of this clone. There is no known antigen for this receptor. One base away there is no much larger clone; base qualities are not given. V is shortened by 3 bases, J by 1 base, and the region joining them spans 12 bases. CDR1 MNHEY and CDR2 SVGAGI are derived from the germline V gene. The cysteine opens and the phenylalanine closes a CDR3 of 15 amino acids. Only the CDR3 DNA stays, 45 bases, in frame from base 1. The cohort consisted of 666 healthy bone marrow donors. Cohort members were all nominally healthy when sampled, although unrecorded immune exposures were likely present. The donor tested CMV seronegative, placing the donor among the approximately 400 seronegative members of the cohort. A peripheral blood sample was collected from each donor, and TCR beta sequencing was performed on peripheral blood mononuclear cells. The Qiagen DNeasy Blood Extraction Kit was used to extract genomic DNA from the blood cell samples.

Library generation was performed with the immunoSEQ multiplex PCR assay. The multiplex PCR relied on a mix of 60 forward primers for TCR Vbeta segments and 13 reverse primers for TCR Jbeta segments. A multiplex PCR assay on genomic DNA amplified the CDR3 region of rearranged TCR beta genes. Amplified TCR beta libraries were sequenced as 87-base-pair reads on the Illumina HiSeq System. As for the original processing: A later analysis tallied 75 million to 85 million unique TCR beta chains across the 550 to 850 repertoires, and around 10 million of those chains were shared by two or more donors. Raw reads were error-corrected and collapsed into unique sequences by a nearest-neighbor algorithm in which closely related sequences were merged to remove PCR and sequencing errors. V, D and J gene segments were assigned by aligning CDR3 sequences to IMGT reference sequences. For a sequence to be retained, a match of at least six nucleotides to both a V gene segment and a J gene segment was required. A rearrangement counted as productive if the CDR3 had no stop codons and remained in frame with V and J, and every other rearrangement counted as non-productive. Following IMGT convention, CDR3 was defined as the stretch from the second conserved V-encoded cysteine up to the conserved J-encoded phenylalanine. The earlier analysis of about 590 of the donors excluded sequences that lacked an unambiguous match to a single V gene segment. In an earlier analysis of a few hundred of the donors, V segments were called functional above 56.7% productive rearrangements and were called segregating when the between-donor standard deviation exceeded 5%. A statistical classification framework was built to diagnose cytomegalovirus status from the catalog of TCR beta chain sequences. In a later analysis, V and J genes were assigned by comparing TCR nucleotide sequences against IMGT/GENE-DB human TR gene sequences. A later analysis assigned CDR3 sequences and most-parsimonious VDJ recombination scenarios with the TCRdist pipeline. In a later analysis, each TCR beta chain was defined by its CDR3 amino acid sequence together with its V-gene family, and reads lacking a unique V-gene family were excluded. As a way to deal with suspected cross-contamination and a sequencing artifact, a later analysis dropped approximately 590 nucleotide sequences that were highly shared and had low generation probability. In a later analysis, a clonal expansion index was calculated for each public chain from normalized within-repertoire ranks of inferred template counts. A later analysis computed generation probabilities with a VDJ recombination model fitted to out-of-frame rearrangements, and checked the results against IGoR. In a later analysis, hypergeometric tests were used to score TCR-TCR, TCR-HLA and TCR-CMV co-occurrence, with a repertoire-size bias correction applied to TCR pairs. To estimate false discovery rates, a later analysis permuted the HLA or CMV assignments 20 times. A later analysis grouped co-occurring TCRs with DBSCAN, adding TCRdist sequence similarity when clustering within HLA-allele-positive subsets. Repertoires with fewer than 30,000 or more than 120,000 public chains were left out of co-occurrence clustering, as were a handful of repertoires with anomalous nucleotide sharing. The table was pulled from immuneACCESS by TCRdb, which kept in-frame rearrangements only. Such tables lose some clones; where checked, under half of the loss comes from unresolved V genes, and the rest has no known cause. V and J calls and clone size are those listed in that table; D and trimming were worked out from the DNA. This sample holds 150,000 to 200,000 clones; 65% to 75% were observed only once. The ten largest clones take up about 1.4% of the sample.

The entry originates in a study of cytomegalovirus exposure and HLA in healthy donors (dated by TCRdb to 2016 to 2017). Broadly, across the study: According to an earlier analysis of 587 of the donors, about 179 million T cells yielded 90 million to 130 million unique TCR beta sequences and 276 Gb of sequence data. Besides the first cohort of approximately 670 subjects, a separate validation cohort made up of over 100 different subjects was used. Among 398 genotyped donors of the cohort, an average of approximately 240,000 unique TCR beta nucleotide sequences was sequenced per donor, of which about 19% were non-productive. Donor age, sex, ethnicity and CMV serostatus were compiled together with the repertoire data. In a later genetic analysis, genome-wide SNP genotypes for about three fifths of the roughly 670 donors were used, and that subset was treated as a discovery cohort. In a later analysis, previously published TCR beta repertoires from more than 500 donors were re-analyzed and high-resolution HLA genotyping was added so that TCR occurrence patterns could be studied. Using immunosequencing, the study profiled T cell repertoires from some 670 subjects and related those repertoires to cytomegalovirus serostatus. Rather than using new phenotypic data, the later analysis identified candidate immune exposures from TCR beta sequences and from how often those sequences occurred across donors. An earlier analysis of around 640 of the donors used high-throughput TCR beta sequencing to judge whether each TCR beta V gene segment behaved as functional or pseudogenic. Among the roughly 430 genotyped donors, around 79% belonged to the genetic ancestry cluster associated with self-reported Caucasian donors. The study aimed to test whether cataloging public T cell receptors could reveal signatures of past pathogen exposure. To predict cytomegalovirus infection status, the study brought together high-throughput TCR immunosequencing, statistical association of individual TCRs with disease status, and machine learning. All discovery cohort repertoires had been generated on a single sequencing platform. The number of donors typed differed by locus, with about 629-630 for A, B, C, DRB1 and DQB1, 522 for DQA1, nearly 610 for DPA1, and about 450 for DPB1. An early release covering roughly 600 HLA-typed donors comprised roughly 300 gigabases of sequencing data and 85 million to 100 million unique TCR sequences. HLA typing included class I and class II loci at four-digit resolution. Four or five DR-DQ haplotypes were handled as single units for association and clustering because linkage in the cohort was strong. Study-wide conclusions, independent of this receptor: When HLA alleles, especially DR and DQ, strongly co-occurred, attributing TCR associations to individual alleles was difficult. According to a later analysis, TCR association rates differed among HLA loci, with DRB1 alleles showing the most associated TCRs and HLA-C alleles showing the fewest. In a later analysis, several top co-occurrence clusters were reported to appear linked to parvovirus B19, influenza, CMV and Epstein-Barr virus. A later analysis found that HLA-associated TCR beta chains were more clonally expanded and had lower generation probabilities than equally common non-associated chains. At a false discovery rate of 0.05, a later analysis linked 16,951 TCR beta sequences to specific HLA alleles. Immune exposure information for the cohort was limited to CMV serostatus. A later genetic analysis associated a missense DCLRE1C variant with V-gene and J-gene trimming of TCR beta chains, and an independent cohort replicated the association. Three of the identified cytomegalovirus-associated TCR beta chains were confirmed in vitro to be specific for cytomegalovirus antigens. The presence/absence analyses assumed that sequencing depth was roughly uniform across donors, and that assumption may not be true. Because HLA typing was missing for some donors at each locus, association tests included only the typed subset. Linkage disequilibrium might explain the correlated functional status among segregating V segments, but an unknown experimental factor could not be ruled out. In the study, approximately 160 TCR beta chains were listed as associated with cytomegalovirus. Broadly in line with IMGT annotations, most TCR beta V segments showed up in productive rearrangements about 87% or about 30% of the time in an earlier analysis of 587 of the donors. In this cohort, only TCR beta chains were sequenced, and detectable features were limited by the absence of alpha or paired-chain data. The authors suggested that the approach could potentially be extended to other disease states and immunological phenotypes. A further reported finding was that TCR beta sequences accurately predicted the HLA-A and HLA-B alleles for most subjects in the first cohort. Some IMGT-functional V segments, including TRBV6-2 and TRBV6-3, could not be distinguished by the 87-base-pair reads and were therefore excluded. A later analysis found that most CMV-associated TCR beta chains appeared HLA-restricted, with HLA associations seemingly driven largely by CMV exposure. A cluster of highly shared sequence variants was judged likely to be a technical artifact of the sequencing pipeline. The classifier was reported to diagnose cytomegalovirus status with high specificity and sensitivity in both the original and validation cohorts. Most TCR sequences were observed very rarely across donors, whereas some public TCRs were present in many individuals. A later genetic analysis reported fewer N-insertions in productive TCRs among donors in an Asian-associated ancestry cluster than the roughly 640-donor mean. Because counts were too low, more than 15 rarely observed V segments, including chromosome 9 orphons, were left out of the earlier analysis of over 550 of the donors.

This sequence uses TRBV6-5 and TRBJ1-1; TRBD1 could be the D gene, as 5 bases match. This TCR came from a girl aged 5-17 years in good health and CMV-seronegative. The sequenced material came from PBMCs. The CDR3 loop reads CASSYLIQGNTEAFF. DNA sequence: TGTGCCAGCAGTTATCTAATTCAGGGGAACACTGAAGCTTTCTTT.